This paragraph covers one TCR beta chain sequence. The CDR3 spans 14 residues. Germline V CDR1 and CDR2: SGHRS, YFSETQ. J lost 6 bases, V lost 0 bases, and 2 bases had no gene match. Individuals drawn from 24 US areas were about 18 to 95 years old. The record originates from a study of blood T cell repertoires in COVID-19. Repertoires were generated with immunoSEQ multiplex PCR, while TCRdb's copy carries only in-frame clones and drops some. The sample lists approximately 270,000 clones; approximately 89% were seen once. The receptor was derived from a woman aged 60 to 75 who had recovered from COVID-19. V is TRBV5-1 and J is TRBJ1-2, with 10 bases that match TRBD1. Sequencing input: PBMCs or T cells enriched from blood (not recorded which). For the CDR3, the DNA is TGCGCCAGCAGCTTGGAGGGACAGGGGAATGGCTACACCTTC. Translated: CASSLEGQGNGYTF.